The source of this T cell receptor (beta chain) is a study of beta chain features in type 1 diabetes. Study-wide findings and caveats: TCRB CDR3s were moderately but significantly shorter in Type 1 diabetes patients in all four CD4+ subsets.

This clone was found a few times. Its antigen remains unidentified. Germline V CDR1 and CDR2: SGHRS, YFSETQ. The CDR3 totals 15 residues. V lost 7 bases to trimming and J lost 2 bases; unmatched junction nucleotides: 10. Investigators reverse transcribed all isolated RNA, so they sequenced expressed TCRB transcripts. The repertoire was sequenced with immunoSEQ multiplex PCR; TCRdb's copy has only in-frame clones and lacks some. The table has about 650,000 clones, about an eighth seen once. The chain employs TRBV5-1 and TRBJ2-3; TRBD1 agrees at 7 bases. What was sequenced was naive CD4+ T cells from blood. The source of this sequence is a young man with type 1 diabetes. The CDR3 coding sequence is TGCGCCAGCCTCCCCGAGGGGGCCATCACAGATACGCAGTATTTT. It yields the protein CASLPEGAITDTQYF.